The 28 T cell receptor beta chains listed next were all sequenced from one sample in a study of blood T cell repertoires in COVID-19 (dated by TCRdb to 2020 to 2022). The library relied on the immunoSEQ multiplex PCR assay. TCRdb stores this immuneACCESS table with in-frame sequences only. Part of the clones is absent; in the studies checked, under half of the shortfall reflects unresolved V genes, and no reason is known for the rest. The table for this sample lists approximately 130,000 clones; 65% to 90% of them were counted only once. The top ten clonotypes cover 2% to 2.5% of the sample. Input material: PBMCs or T cells enriched from blood (not recorded which). These receptors originate from a woman in her forties or fifties who had recovered from COVID-19.

The rearrangement joins TRBV3-1 (or the pseudogene TRBV3-2) to TRBJ1-2, with D tentatively TRBD1 (5 bases). The CDR3 loop spans 15 amino acids. Between the trimmed V and J ends, which lost 3 bases and 5 bases, there was a span of 16 bases. Germline V gene lookup returns CDR1 LGHDT and CDR2 YNNKEL (reference sequence). This CDR3 is CASSQSGGLGYGYTF. CDR3 DNA sequence: TGTGCCAGCAGCCAGTCGGGGGGTCTGGGGTATGGCTACACCTTC.

This clone is a singleton in its sample. V usage is TRBV15 and J usage is TRBJ1-1, with D tentatively TRBD1 (6 bases). V gave up 0 bases and J gave up 6 bases, with 8 bases separating them. In germline, CDR1 is LNHNV, CDR2 YYDKDF (reference sequence). This CDR3 has 13 residues. The CDR3 DNA sequence: TGTGCCACCAGCAGAGAAGGGGGGGCTGAAGCTTTCTTT. It codes for CATSREGGAEAFF.

The V call is TRBV19, the J call TRBJ2-1; weak D call: TRBD1 (6 bases). Germline CDR1 is LNHDA and CDR2 is SQIVND (reference sequence). The CDR3 loop spans 14 amino acids. The V gene lost 3 bases and the J gene lost 4 bases, with 10 bases spanning the gap. The CDR3: CASSMRQGYNEQFF. In DNA form, the CDR3 reads TGTGCCAGTAGTATGAGGCAGGGGTACAATGAGCAGTTCTTC.

This clone was seen a single time. V gene TRBV5-6 combines with J gene TRBJ2-5, with D possibly TRBD1 on 6 matching bases. This CDR3 is 16 amino acids long. Germline loops: CDR1 SGHDT, CDR2 YYEEEE. Between the trimmed V and J ends, which lost 0 bases and 5 bases, there was a span of 17 bases. Written as DNA, the CDR3 is TGTGCCAGCAGCTTGGGGATTTCAGGGGTATTGGAGACCCAGTACTTC. As protein: CASSLGISGVLETQYF.

This clone occurred once. The chain is built from TRBV10-3 and TRBJ2-3, with TRBD1 identical over 8 bases. CDR1 is ENHRY and CDR2 is SYGVKD in the germline V gene. The V segment lost 6 bases and the J segment 6 bases; nucleotides outside the gene matches: 14. The CDR3 length is 16 residues. The CDR3 is CAISGLETGDSDTQYF. CDR3 nucleotides: TGTGCCATCAGCGGGTTGGAGACAGGGGATTCGGATACGCAGTATTTT.

V gene TRBV30 combines with J gene TRBJ2-7, with 7 positions matching TRBD1. Losses at the gene ends were 3 bases for V and 0 bases for J; bases not matched to a gene: 2. The CDR3 runs 13 residues. The germline CDR1 and CDR2 sequences are GTSNPN and SVGIG (reference sequence). The CDR3 nucleotides are TGTGCCTGGAGCTGGGACAGCTCCTACGAGCAGTACTTC. It yields the protein CAWSWDSSYEQYF. The full variable domain, completed using reference TRBV30 and TRBJ2-7, is SQTIHQWPATLVQPVGSPLSLECTVEGTSNPNLYWYRQAAGRGLQLLFYSVGIGQISSEVPQNLSASRPQDRQFILSSKKLLLSDSGFYLCAWSWDSSYEQYFGPGTRLTVT.

The V gene is TRBV30, the J gene TRBJ1-2; 9 nucleotides match TRBD1. The CDR3 is made up of 14 amino acids. The junction had 7 bases not matched to a gene; V was cut back by 2 bases and J by 6 bases. CDR1 GTSNPN and CDR2 SVGIG come from the germline V gene (reference sequence). The chain's CDR3 is CAWSTGQGVDGYTF. The CDR3 nucleotides read TGTGCCTGGAGTACGGGACAGGGAGTGGATGGCTACACCTTC.

The chain couples TRBV19 to TRBJ1-4; 10 nucleotides line up with TRBD1. Trimming removed 3 bases from V and 7 bases from J; junction bases left unmatched: 5. The CDR3 consists of 15 residues. In germline, CDR1 is LNHDA, CDR2 SQIVND (reference sequence). The CDR3 is CASSIRTGGSEKLFF. CDR3 in DNA: TGTGCCAGTAGTATCAGGACAGGGGGAAGTGAAAAACTGTTTTTT. Using reference TRBV19 and TRBJ1-4 for the parts outside the CDR3, the full variable domain is DGGITQSPKYLFRKEGQNVTLSCEQNLNHDAMYWYRQDPGQGLRLIYYSQIVNDFQKGDIAEGYSVSREKKESFPLTVTSAQKNPTAFYLCASSIRTGGSEKLFFGSGTQLSVL.

J is TRBJ2-1 and V is TRBV6-1; no clear D gene. The ends were cut back, 2 bases at V and 9 bases at J, with 17 bases in the middle. Germline CDR1 reads MNHNS; CDR2 reads SASEGT. The CDR3 totals 15 residues. DNA of the CDR3: TGTGCCAGCAGTGAACTCGGGTCTACGGTCAGTGAGCAGTTCTTC. It specifies CASSELGSTVSEQFF.

The rearrangement uses TRBV19 and TRBJ2-2; maybe TRBD2 (6 bases). Germline V gives CDR1 LNHDA, CDR2 SQIVND (reference sequence). The CDR3 totals 14 residues. Trimming cost V 6 bases and J 0 bases, with 8 bases left between them. CDR3 DNA sequence: TGTGCCAGTAGGGGAGGCGCGAACACCGGGGAGCTGTTTTTT. This codes for CASRGGANTGELFF.

The CDR3 region is CASSPQAVRNSGNTIYF. DNA of the CDR3: TGTGCCAGCTCACCACAGGCTGTGAGGAACTCTGGAAACACCATATATTTT. The chain carries TRBV18 and TRBJ1-3, with D uncertain. Germline CDR1 KGHSH, CDR2 LQKENI. V was pared by 1 base and J by 0 bases, with 13 bases between. This CDR3 comprises 17 residues. The variable domain in full, with the rest retrieved from reference TRBV18 and TRBJ1-3, is NAGVMQNPRHLVRRRGQEARLRCSPMKGHSHVYWYRQLPEEGLKFMVYLQKENIIDESGMPKERFSAEFPKEGPSILRIQQVVRGDSAAYFCASSPQAVRNSGNTIYFGEGSWLTVV.

The CDR3, as DNA: TGTGCCAGCAGCCAAGAGAGTTTCGGACAGGACATTTTAGATACGCAGTATTTT. Translated: CASSQESFGQDILDTQYF. The chain combines TRBV14 with TRBJ2-3; 7 bases are a match to TRBD1. The CDR3 sequence is 18 residues long. CDR1 and CDR2 (germline): SGHDN, FVKESK. V trimming: 0 bases; J trimming: 5 bases; junction bases outside the gene matches: 14. Combining the CDR3 with reference TRBV14 and TRBJ2-3 gives the whole variable domain EAGVTQFPSHSVIEKGQTVTLRCDPISGHDNLYWYRRVMGKEIKFLLHFVKESKQDESGMPNNRFLAERTGGTYSTLKVQPAELEDSGVYFCASSQESFGQDILDTQYFGPGTRLTVL.

The gene calls are TRBV7-2 and TRBJ2-7, with TRBD1 matching 7 bases. The CDR3 length is 15 residues. Germline values: CDR1 SGHTA, CDR2 FQGNSA. J gave up 0 bases and V 5 bases, and 7 bases lay outside the gene matches. The CDR3 region has the DNA TGTGCCAGCAGCCCAGGGGGACAGAACTCCTACGAGCAGTACTTC. Residues: CASSPGGQNSYEQYF.

This rearrangement joins TRBV3-1 (or the pseudogene TRBV3-2) to TRBJ2-1; 7 bases are a match to TRBD2. Trimming at V came to 4 bases and at J to 6 bases, leaving 6 bases not matched to a gene. Germline V CDR1 and CDR2: LGHDT, YNNKEL (reference sequence). This CDR3 contains 14 residues. CDR3 sequence (DNA): TGTGCCAGCAGCCCAGAGACTAGCCGCAATGAGCAGTTCTTC. Protein product: CASSPETSRNEQFF.

The chain has TRBV19 and TRBJ1-5, with D maybe TRBD1 (5 bases). V lost 4 bases to trimming and J lost 4 bases, with 11 bases between them. This CDR3 is 14 amino acids long. Germline lookup yields CDR1 LNHDA and CDR2 SQIVND (reference sequence). The CDR3 spells CASSSRDWNQPQHF. The CDR3 nucleotides are TGTGCCAGTAGTAGCAGGGATTGGAATCAGCCCCAGCATTTT.

The rearrangement uses TRBV3-1 (or the pseudogene TRBV3-2) and TRBJ2-7; no firm D call. V was pared by 1 base and J by 0 bases, with 10 bases between. CDR1 LGHDT and CDR2 YNNKEL come from the germline V gene (reference sequence). The CDR3 has 15 residues. In DNA, the CDR3 is TGTGCCAGCAGCCAAGGATTGACAAACTCCTACGAGCAGTACTTC. Residues: CASSQGLTNSYEQYF.

The V and J genes are TRBV21-1 and TRBJ2-7; the table's D call, TRBD1, has no DNA check behind it. TRBV21-1 is annotated as a pseudogene. The CDR3 has 17 amino acids. The CDR3 DNA sequence: TGTGCCAGCAGCCCCCGCTTCCGGGACACCTCCGCCTACGAGCAGTACTTC. This encodes CASSPRFRDTSAYEQYF.

The V and J genes are TRBV29-1 and TRBJ2-5; D perhaps matches TRBD1 (6 bases). Looked up from germline, CDR1 is SQVTM and CDR2 is ANQGSEA. V lost 2 bases and J 5 bases, leaving 9 bases between the germline ends. This CDR3 has 12 amino acids. CDR3 amino acids: CSVEPQGETQYF. DNA of the CDR3: TGCAGCGTTGAACCCCAGGGGGAGACCCAGTACTTC.

The DNA of the CDR3 is TGTGCCAGCAGTTTAACAGGGCGTCCGCAGCCCCAGCATTTT. It translates to CASSLTGRPQPQHF. The V and J genes are TRBV28 and TRBJ1-5, with a tentative D call TRBD1 (6 bases). Trimming took off 2 bases at V and 7 bases at J, with 12 bases between the two ends. The CDR3 length is 14 residues. CDR1 and CDR2 from the germline V gene are MDHEN and SYDVKM.

V and J are TRBV5-1 and TRBJ2-7; TRBD2 might be the D (6 bases). CDR3 length equals 14 residues. Germline loops: CDR1 SGHRS, CDR2 YFSETQ. The V end was cut by 0 bases, the J end by 3 bases, with 10 bases between. The CDR3 loop reads CASSLAWGVYEQYF. The CDR3 DNA reads as TGCGCCAGCAGCTTGGCCTGGGGGGTCTACGAGCAGTACTTC.

This sequence joins TRBV3-1 (or the pseudogene TRBV3-2) and TRBJ1-1; D gene uncertain. CDR1 is LGHDT and CDR2 is YNNKEL in the germline V gene (reference sequence). The V and J ends lost 1 base and 1 base respectively, with 4 bases between them. This CDR3 has 13 amino acids. The CDR3, as DNA: TGTGCCAGCAGCCAAGGCAGGAACACTGAAGCTTTCTTT. This sequence encodes CASSQGRNTEAFF.

J is TRBJ2-2 and V is TRBV6-4, with TRBD2 matching 9 bases. CDR3 length: 16 amino acids. The J segment lost 3 bases and the V segment lost 0 bases, leaving 2 bases of the junction unmatched. CDR1 and CDR2 from the germline V gene are MRHNA and SNTAGT. The CDR3: CASSDSRGGHTGELFF. CDR3 coding DNA: TGTGCCAGCAGTGACTCGCGGGGGGGCCACACCGGGGAGCTGTTTTTT.

CDR3 residues: CASSLGTAEQYF. The DNA of the CDR3 is TGTGCCAGCAGCCTAGGGACAGCCGAGCAGTACTTC. The chain combines TRBV5-4 with TRBJ2-7; TRBD1 aligns across 7 bases. Per germline, CDR1 SGHNT and CDR2 YYREEE (reference sequence). V shed 4 bases, J shed 6 bases, and the junction held 4 bases outside the gene matches. The CDR3 consists of 12 residues.

The rearrangement links TRBV13 to TRBJ1-1, with TRBD1 identical over 12 bases. This CDR3 has 17 amino acids. Germline CDR1 is PRHDT and CDR2 is FYEKMQ (reference sequence). V lost 4 bases, J lost 0 bases, and 6 bases stayed unmatched. Here the CDR3 reads CASSWIGTGGMNTEAFF. CDR3 in DNA: TGTGCCAGCAGCTGGATAGGGACAGGGGGCATGAACACTGAAGCTTTCTTT.

This chain uses TRBV7-6 with TRBJ2-1, with unresolved D. Germline V gene sequence: CDR1 SGHVS, CDR2 FNYEAQ. The CDR3 totals 12 residues. V lost 3 bases, J lost 7 bases, and 7 bases lay in between. The CDR3 DNA reads as TGTGCCAGCAGCTTGGCCCCTAATGAGCAGTTCTTC. Residues: CASSLAPNEQFF.

V and J are TRBV5-1 and TRBJ2-2; maybe TRBD1 (5 bases). V lost 4 bases and J 4 bases, leaving 14 bases between the germline ends. This CDR3 comprises 15 residues. The V gene's germline CDR1 is SGHRS and CDR2 YFSETQ. In nucleotides, the CDR3 is TGCGCCAGCAGCGAACCTAGTAGGGGCACCGGGGAGCTGTTTTTT. Translated, it gives CASSEPSRGTGELFF. Full variable domain (outside the CDR3, taken from reference TRBV5-1 and TRBJ2-2): KAGVTQTPRYLIKTRGQQVTLSCSPISGHRSVSWYQQTPGQGLQFLFEYFSETQRNKGNFPGRFSGRQFSNSRSEMNVSTLELGDSALYLCASSEPSRGTGELFFGEGSRLTVL.

V usage is TRBV3-1 (or the pseudogene TRBV3-2) and J usage is TRBJ2-3; D might be TRBD2 (5 bases). The V end was cut by 0 bases, the J end by 3 bases, with 16 bases between. Germline CDR1 reads LGHDT; CDR2 reads YNNKEL (reference sequence). This CDR3 is 17 amino acids long. This CDR3 reads CASSQDDIRGRTDTQYF. The CDR3 DNA is TGTGCCAGCAGCCAAGATGATATACGGGGTCGGACAGATACGCAGTATTTT.

This chain connects TRBV30 to TRBJ1-3; D may be TRBD1 (5 bases). Germline V CDR1 and CDR2: GTSNPN, SVGIG (reference sequence). This CDR3 is 14 amino acids long. V was clipped by 2 bases and J by 3 bases, with 11 bases between them. CDR3: CAWSRQGGGNTIYF. For the CDR3, the DNA is TGTGCCTGGAGTCGTCAGGGCGGTGGAAACACCATATATTTT.